Listed here is a single T cell receptor beta chain. This clonotype has only a few counts. The antigen it recognizes is unknown. Per-base qualities were not stored, and no clone one base away is much larger. The reads were generated on an Illumina HiSeq 2500. Quantitative 5'-RACE with molecular barcodes was used to prepare TCR beta libraries. The source study handled its data this way. A new computational method based on a probabilistic model of VDJ rearrangement was used to identify disease-linked TCR variants. TCRdb itself trimmed the public reads at Q25 with fastp, ran MiXCR and retained productive beta chains. Identical CDR3 proteins give one entry, which carries the most common genes and DNA. What appears here as the V and J calls and clone size reflects TCRdb's work, not the paper's. The sample profile shows about 340,000 distinct CDR3 sequences; roughly 14% of them were found once. The ten largest clones add up to about 1.1% of the sample.

The source of the sample is a study of CD8 T cells in ankylosing spondylitis (dated by TCRdb to the late 2010s). Study-level background: To find TCR variants linked to disease, the study profiled T cell receptor beta repertoires in ankylosing spondylitis patients and healthy donors. In total, the full study cohort was made up of some 110 healthy donors and about two dozen ankylosing spondylitis patients. Peripheral blood was sampled, and synovial fluid was also collected from ankylosing spondylitis patients. The paper as a whole reports these results and caveats: Some TCR beta motif variants had previously been reported in synovial fluid and blood of reactive arthritis patients, which suggested common disease-initiation mechanisms. The disease-linked clones had a CD8+ phenotype and were found at relatively low frequencies in peripheral blood. The disease-linked clones were reported to be significantly enriched in matched synovial fluid samples from ankylosing spondylitis patients. A TCR beta motif of roughly 8 highly homologous amino acid variants appeared characteristic of blood from ankylosing spondylitis patients.

CDR1 and CDR2 are drawn from the germline V gene (reference sequence): LNHDA, SQIVND. Cut back by 8 bases and 9 bases, the V and J ends lie 11 bases apart. From the cysteine through the phenylalanine, the CDR3 covers 11 amino acids. Solely the CDR3 DNA is kept, with 33 bases framed from the first base. The sequencing sample was made of blood, either unsorted or a sorted T cell fraction (not recorded which). The sequence derives from a male donor with ankylosing spondylitis or in good health (not recorded which). The chain is assembled from TRBV19 and TRBJ2-1; the D element could tentatively be TRBD1 or TRBD2, as 5 bases agree for each. The DNA reads as follows: TGTGCCAGTGGGGGATTCAGTGAGCAGTTCTTC. Protein translation: CASGGFSEQFF.